This T cell receptor beta chain was identified in a study of beta chain features in type 1 diabetes (dated by TCRdb to 2016 to 2019). Some background on the complete study: Mean age, gender distribution, total cell number and subset yield did not differ between patients and healthy donors. A total of roughly 100 million sorted cells were examined across all samples, and the number of cells per subset was strongly correlated with RNA yield. In the study, recently diagnosed type 1 diabetes patients and matched healthy donors were compared on the TCRB repertoires of their sorted circulating CD4+ T cell subsets. Regulatory and stem cell-like memory subsets were isolated from only 8 patients and roughly 8 healthy donors, whereas naive and central memory subsets came from all 28 donors. What the work shows at the level of the full study, not this receptor alone: Because the HLA sub-analyses included only small numbers of individuals, any influence of HLA type on TCRB rearrangement was left unresolved. Shorter templates might be favored by PCR, yet because patient and control samples were amplified and corrected together, any such skew would affect both groups equally. In all four CD4+ subsets, TCRB CDR3 length was moderately but significantly shorter in type 1 diabetes patients. Because cDNA rather than genomic DNA was sequenced, highly expressing activated cells could have been over-represented, although no difference in activation and CD3 levels was found between groups. At VDJ recombination sites, type 1 diabetes patients had fewer insertions and more deleted nucleotides, which implies abnormalities in thymic rearrangement. The naive, central memory and regulatory TCRB repertoires appeared to resemble one another more closely among patients than among healthy donors.

All of the isolated RNA was reverse transcribed with the High Capacity cDNA Reverse Transcription Kit, so expressed TCRB transcripts were sequenced. Deep immunoSEQ sequencing was performed on naive, central memory and regulatory T cell samples, with an average of around 3.5 million total reads per sample. Sorted cells were lysed in RLT buffer and RNA was extracted with DNase-treated RNeasy Micro or Mini kits, depending on cell number. To prevent cross-contamination, each cell subset was processed individually, whereas patient and healthy donor samples were processed jointly. The immunoSEQ multiplex PCR was used to amplify TCRB sequences from cDNA, yielding 87-bp fragments that span the CDR3 region. Sequencing of the amplicons was done on the Illumina HiSeq platform. As for how the authors treated the data: Synthetic template baselines were used to correct PCR bias computationally, reads within Hamming distance 2 were collapsed, and singletons that could not be merged were discarded. Reads were aligned to IMGT to assign V, D and J genes, CDR3 length, and insertions or deletions at six rearrangement sites. Within each subset, clonotype counts were normalized to sorted cell number, and only after that were true diversity and Gini coefficients computed with the tcR R package. The overlap coefficient, calculated on TCRB nucleotide sequences, was used to measure repertoire sharing. Out-of-frame TCRB sequences from naive cells were analyzed as a proxy for the pre-selection repertoire. The immuneACCESS repertoire file appears here via TCRdb, limited to in-frame rearrangements. These files lack a portion of the clones; in checked studies, under half of the deficit traces to unresolved V genes, and the cause of the others is not known. That table is the source of V, J and clone size, and D and trimming were worked out from the DNA. In this sample the table shows 900,000 or so clones, roughly 15% of which occur a single time. The ten biggest clones cover 0.02% to 0.025% of the sample.

Its CDR3 holds 14 amino acids, cysteine through phenylalanine. The read is trimmed to its CDR3 DNA, 42 bases read in frame from base 1. The germline V gene specifies SGDLS as CDR1 and YYNGEE as CDR2. V is trimmed back by 3 bases and J by 5 bases, and the junction contains 4 bases that no gene match accounts for. This clone was seen only a few times. The antigen it binds to is not known. There are no base qualities to consult, and no much larger clone falls within one base. A single peripheral blood draw of approximately 110 mL on average was collected from each donor into heparinised tubes. A BD FACSAria II was used to sort naive, central memory, regulatory and stem cell-like memory CD4+ T cells with a panel that included CD45RO, CCR7, CD25, CD127, CD95 and CD27. Every sorted population had a purity above 95%. PBMCs were separated immediately by Lymphoprep density gradient centrifugation and were stained directly, without being cultured. To minimize batch effects, samples were stained and sorted in pairs, one healthy donor with one patient per experiment.

The clonotype originates from a woman aged 18 to 35 in good health. The sequencing sample was made of naive CD4+ T cells from blood. The sample's cell subset or site label, decoded: true naive CD4+ T cells. The V and J genes are TRBV9 and TRBJ2-3; TRBD2 fits 9 bases in the junction. In nucleotides, the sequence is TGTGCCAGCAGCGCGGGACTAGCAGAAGATACGCAGTATTTT. Translation gives CASSAGLAEDTQYF.